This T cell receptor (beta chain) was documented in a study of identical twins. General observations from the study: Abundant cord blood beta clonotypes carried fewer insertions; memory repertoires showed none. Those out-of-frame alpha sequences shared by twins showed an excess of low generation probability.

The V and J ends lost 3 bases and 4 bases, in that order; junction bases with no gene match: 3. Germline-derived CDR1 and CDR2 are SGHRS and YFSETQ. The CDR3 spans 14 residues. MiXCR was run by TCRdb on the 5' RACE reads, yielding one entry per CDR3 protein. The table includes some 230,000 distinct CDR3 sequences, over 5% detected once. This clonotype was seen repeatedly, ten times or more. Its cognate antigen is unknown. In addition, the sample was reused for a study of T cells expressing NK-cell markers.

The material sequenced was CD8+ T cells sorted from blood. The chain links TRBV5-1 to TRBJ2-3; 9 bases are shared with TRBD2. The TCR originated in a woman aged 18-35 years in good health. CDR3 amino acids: CASSYLAGSDTQYF. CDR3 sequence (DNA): TGCGCCAGCAGCTATCTAGCGGGATCAGATACGCAGTATTTT. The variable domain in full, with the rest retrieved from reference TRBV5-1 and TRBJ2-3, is KAGVTQTPRYLIKTRGQQVTLSCSPISGHRSVSWYQQTPGQGLQFLFEYFSETQRNKGNFPGRFSGRQFSNSRSEMNVSTLELGDSALYLCASSYLAGSDTQYFGPGTRLTVL.